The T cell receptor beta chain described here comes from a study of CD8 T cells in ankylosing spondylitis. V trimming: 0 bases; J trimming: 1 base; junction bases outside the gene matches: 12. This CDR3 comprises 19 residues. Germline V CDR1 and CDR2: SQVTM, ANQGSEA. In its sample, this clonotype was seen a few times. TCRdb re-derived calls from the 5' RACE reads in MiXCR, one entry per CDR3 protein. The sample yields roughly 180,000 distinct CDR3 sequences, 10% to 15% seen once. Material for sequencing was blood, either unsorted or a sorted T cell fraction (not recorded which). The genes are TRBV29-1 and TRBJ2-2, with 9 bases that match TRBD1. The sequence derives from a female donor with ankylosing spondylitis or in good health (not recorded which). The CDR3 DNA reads TGCAGCGTTGAAGAATTTAATCTGGACAGGGGCGGGAACACCGGGGAGCTGTTTTTT. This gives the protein CSVEEFNLDRGGNTGELFF.